The T cell receptor beta chain described here comes from a study of shared clonotypes between healthy human individuals (TCRdb year 2020). Regarding the research as a whole: The cohort included a few men and a couple of women between 18 and 49 years of age. To estimate repertoire size and how much clonotypes are shared between individuals, the study performed deep sequencing of blood TCR repertoires from five healthy adults. Libraries were prepared and TCR repertoires were sequenced by different laboratories using diverse techniques, in order to increase sequencing depth and limit assay-specific biases. Between about 0.8 and 9.5 billion PBMCs per donor were obtained by leukapheresis. For each donor, CD4 naive and CD4 memory were each given three plates, CD8 naive was given two plates, and CD8 memory was given one plate. General findings and caveats noted by the study authors: Compared with non-shared clonotypes, clonotypes shared by all four sorted-subset donors had higher generation probabilities. Because the study included a small number of donors, the genetic and exposure-history diversity represented was limited. Sampling was restricted to blood, and TCR repertoires in tissues likely differ from the TCR repertoires found in blood. Across a few donors, roughly 5% of naive CD4, roughly 3.4% of naive CD8, roughly 2.3% of memory CD4, and about 0.4% of memory CD8 clonotypes were shared. Estimated clonotype richness was generally larger for naive than for memory subsets. Pairwise subsampling indicated that sequencing depth was expected to affect the degree of clonotype sharing among donors. Even with the large sequencing depth, rarefaction of the sorted-subset datasets indicated that sequencing was incomplete.

Using the deep immunoSEQ assay, multiplex PCR amplified TCR CDR3 regions from genomic DNA. Extracted genomic DNA from each cell subset was spread evenly across all wells of several immunoSEQ 96-well plates, with each plate serving as a replicate. For sorted subsets, approximately 190 ng of genomic DNA, equivalent to about 30,000 T cell genomes, went into each replicate PCR. The purified libraries were quantified using a Qubit 3.0 fluorometer, sized with a Bioanalyzer 2100, and then quantified again using the KAPA Library Quantification kit. A separate single-read 150-cycle Illumina NextSeq 550 flow cell was used to sequence each immunoSEQ 96-well plate. The authors' pipeline ran thus. The immunoSEQ output contained only junctional sequences without quality scores, so filtering could not match that applied to full-length reads. Sequences were annotated with PyIR, a Python wrapper for IgBLAST v1.9, and V/J genes and CDR3 were assigned using IMGT germline references. Any read was removed if the V/J assignment was weak (E-value above 1e-6), the CDR3 was missing, or the read contained stop codons, out-of-frame junctions, or ambiguous translated residues. V3J clonotypes were defined as sequences sharing the same inferred V gene, J gene, and CDR3 amino acid sequence. Percentage overlap between repertoires was calculated by dividing the number of shared unique clonotypes by the size of the smaller repertoire. RTK rarefaction, the Chao1 estimator, and Recon v2.1 estimates of unobserved clonotypes were used to assess repertoire richness. OLGA was used to compute generation probabilities for all TCRbeta clonotypes that the gDNA method yielded from a few donors. This immuneACCESS table, as held by TCRdb, lists in-frame sequences with V and J called but not all clones. Of the missing ones, under half trace to an unresolved V gene in checked studies; the others have no known cause. V, J and clone size are taken as reported in that table, and D and trimming were inferred from the DNA itself. Within this sample are about 1.1 million clones, with 78% of them counted one time only. The ten largest clonotypes hold more than 0.5% of the sample.

Healthy HIV-negative adults with no recently reported acute infections or vaccinations were included as donors. Every donor was a Caucasian adult residing in Nashville, Tennessee, USA. CD4+ T cells were enriched by magnetic negative selection, after which naive cells were positively selected on CD45RA and the negative fraction was taken as the memory subset. After blood collection by leukapheresis, PBMCs were isolated using Ficoll-Histopaque density gradient centrifugation and then cryopreserved in the vapor phase of liquid nitrogen. Analytical flow cytometry was used to check the purity and quantity of every magnetically sorted T cell population. From each sorted fraction, genomic DNA was isolated and quantified by UV absorbance on a Nanodrop 2000c. For this clone: Which antigen it targets is not known. No base-level quality is on record; no much larger clone is a single base apart.

V loses 7 bases of germline sequence and J loses 7 bases, and the interval between the two ends is 14 bases. CDR1 and CDR2 (LNHNV, YYDKDF) derive from the germline V gene (reference sequence). Its CDR3 holds 13 amino acids, cysteine through phenylalanine. The DNA shown is the 39-base CDR3, in frame from base 1. Sample: memory CD4+ T cells from PBMCs. The cell subset or site tag for this specimen amounts to: CD45RA-negative fraction. Recombination connected TRBV15 to TRBJ1-3; the D gene remains uncertain. The sequence derives from a young man in good health. Some clones in this sample may be carry-over from other donors' samples. The nucleotide sequence reads TGTGCCACCACCCAGAGGGAAGGGAACACCATATATTTT. Translated, this is CATTQREGNTIYF. Outside the CDR3, residues come from the reference TRBV15 and TRBJ1-3 proteins, so the full variable domain is: DAMVIQNPRYQVTQFGKPVTLSCSQTLNHNVMYWYQQKSSQAPKLLFHYYDKDFNNEADTPDNFQSRRPNTSFCFLDIRSPGLGDTAMYLCATTQREGNTIYFGEGSWLTVV.